The 9 T cell receptor beta chains below come from one sample, sequenced in a study of vaccination effects on CD4 cells after COVID-19. CD4+ T cell isolation took place after approximately 11 days of culture. Libraries were prepared by immunoSEQ multiplex PCR; TCRdb keeps only in-frame clonotypes and omits some of them. The sample holds about 74,000 clones, roughly 80% seen once. No antigen is known for these receptors. This material consisted of CD4+ T cells from PBMCs cultured without peptide, taken before COVID-19 vaccination. Receptors were obtained from a human donor who received a COVID-19 vaccine.

V gene TRBV5-5 combines with J gene TRBJ2-1, with 9 bases identical to TRBD1. Germline lookup yields CDR1 SGHKS and CDR2 YYEKEE (reference sequence). CDR3 length: 15 residues. Trimming removed 4 bases from V and 1 base from J; junction bases left unmatched: 3. Here the CDR3 DNA reads TGTGCCAGCAGCCTACAGGGGGCGTCCTACAATGAGCAGTTCTTC. It codes for CASSLQGASYNEQFF.

This chain connects TRBV5-1 to TRBJ1-1, with D uncertain. Trimming cost V 5 bases and J 1 base, with 6 bases left between them. Germline lookup yields CDR1 SGHRS and CDR2 YFSETQ. The CDR3 spans 12 residues. The CDR3 protein is CASRSPNTEAFF. CDR3 coding DNA: TGCGCCAGCAGGAGTCCGAACACTGAAGCTTTCTTT.

The V call is TRBV9, the J call TRBJ2-3; no reliable D call. Trimming stripped 4 bases from V and 0 bases from J, with 12 bases between. This CDR3 has 15 residues. The V gene's germline CDR1 is SGDLS and CDR2 YYNGEE. The CDR3 DNA sequence: TGTGCCAGCAGCCCCCAATTGCTTAGCACAGATACGCAGTATTTT. Its translation is CASSPQLLSTDTQYF. The complete variable domain, with remaining parts taken from reference TRBV9 and TRBJ2-3, reads DSGVTQTPKHLITATGQRVTLRCSPRSGDLSVYWYQQSLDQGLQFLIQYYNGEERAKGNILERFSAQQFPDLHSELNLSSLELGDSALYFCASSPQLLSTDTQYFGPGTRLTVL.

In this sample, this clone turned up a few times. The chain links TRBV5-1 to TRBJ2-2; D unresolved. V was cut by 5 bases and J by 0 bases, with 11 bases left in between. The CDR3 sequence is 15 residues long. Germline V gene lookup returns CDR1 SGHRS and CDR2 YFSETQ. The CDR3 region is CASSRQTANTGELFF. The DNA of the CDR3 is TGCGCCAGCAGTCGCCAGACGGCGAACACCGGGGAGCTGTTTTTT.

The chain carries TRBV28 and TRBJ2-7; D may be TRBD1 (5 bases). V lost 2 bases, J lost 6 bases, and 11 bases lay in between. CDR3 length equals 13 residues. The germline V gene encodes CDR1 MDHEN and CDR2 SYDVKM. The CDR3 is CASSLRGSGEQYV. DNA for the CDR3: TGTGCCAGCAGTTTAAGGGGTTCGGGCGAGCAGTACGTC.

The J gene is TRBJ2-7, the V gene TRBV20-1; D gene unclear. Germline V gene data show CDR1 as DFQATT and CDR2 as SNEGSKA (reference sequence). The CDR3 spans 11 residues. Trimming removed 1 base from V and 3 bases from J, with 4 bases in between. The CDR3 region has the DNA TGCAGTGCTAGAGGGGTCTACGAGCAGTACGTC. Translating gives CSARGVYEQYV.

J is TRBJ1-1 and V is TRBV30, with D maybe TRBD1 (6 bases). This CDR3 region has 13 residues. Germline V gene lookup returns CDR1 GTSNPN and CDR2 SVGIG (reference sequence). V lost 0 bases to trimming and J lost 3 bases, with 8 bases between them. CDR3: CAWSVRGHTEAFF. The CDR3 DNA is TGTGCCTGGAGTGTACGGGGGCACACTGAAGCTTTCTTT.

The V call is TRBV27, the J call TRBJ1-2; 8 bases align to TRBD1. Germline CDR1 and CDR2: MNHEY and SMNVEV (reference sequence). The ends lost 2 bases at V and 8 bases at J; junction bases unmatched: 7. The CDR3 covers 14 residues. In nucleotides, the CDR3 is TGTGCCAGCAGTTTAGGGTACAGGGGGTACGGCTACACCTTC. Translating it yields CASSLGYRGYGYTF.

This chain uses TRBV12-5 with TRBJ2-3; D may be TRBD1 or TRBD2 (5 bases each). CDR1 is LGHNT and CDR2 is FRNRAP in the germline V gene. V was clipped by 3 bases and J by 0 bases, with 19 bases between them. This CDR3 is 18 amino acids long. This CDR3 reads CASGFVRDGTSSTDTQYF. In DNA form, the CDR3 reads TGTGCTAGTGGTTTCGTCCGGGACGGGACCTCTAGCACAGATACGCAGTATTTT.